The clone carrying this TCR beta chain came up a few times. The entry originates in a study of human T cells and chemical hapten exposure. Study-level background: Patients were mainly female, each with alopecia areata, totalis or universalis. TCR yields differed between samples (mainly from small differences in pooled library volume).

Time point here: patch test 2, 6 weeks after DPC sensitization. The treatment was: therapeutic diphenylcyclopropenone sensitization with weekly scalp DPC. TCRdb itself ran the RACE reads through MiXCR, one entry per CDR3 protein. The sample carries 25,000 to 30,000 distinct CDR3 sequences, 8% to 10% recorded once. The source is a man younger than 40 with alopecia areata. Some clones in this sample may be carry-over from other donors' samples. The specimen comprised whole blood, sampled in connection with sensitization to the hapten diphenylcyclopropenone (DPC).

CDR3 loop: CASSDRGTFQETQYF. The CDR3 coding sequence is TGTGCCAGCTCCGACAGGGGTACTTTCCAAGAGACCCAGTACTTC. This chain links TRBV19 with TRBJ2-5; 8 positions match TRBD1. The V segment lost 9 bases and the J segment 1 base; nucleotides outside the gene matches: 10. This CDR3 contains 15 residues. Germline lookup yields CDR1 LNHDA and CDR2 SQIVND (reference sequence). Filled out from reference TRBV19 and TRBJ2-5, the complete variable domain reads DGGITQSPKYLFRKEGQNVTLSCEQNLNHDAMYWYRQDPGQGLRLIYYSQIVNDFQKGDIAEGYSVSREKKESFPLTVTSAQKNPTAFYLCASSDRGTFQETQYFGPGTRLLVL.